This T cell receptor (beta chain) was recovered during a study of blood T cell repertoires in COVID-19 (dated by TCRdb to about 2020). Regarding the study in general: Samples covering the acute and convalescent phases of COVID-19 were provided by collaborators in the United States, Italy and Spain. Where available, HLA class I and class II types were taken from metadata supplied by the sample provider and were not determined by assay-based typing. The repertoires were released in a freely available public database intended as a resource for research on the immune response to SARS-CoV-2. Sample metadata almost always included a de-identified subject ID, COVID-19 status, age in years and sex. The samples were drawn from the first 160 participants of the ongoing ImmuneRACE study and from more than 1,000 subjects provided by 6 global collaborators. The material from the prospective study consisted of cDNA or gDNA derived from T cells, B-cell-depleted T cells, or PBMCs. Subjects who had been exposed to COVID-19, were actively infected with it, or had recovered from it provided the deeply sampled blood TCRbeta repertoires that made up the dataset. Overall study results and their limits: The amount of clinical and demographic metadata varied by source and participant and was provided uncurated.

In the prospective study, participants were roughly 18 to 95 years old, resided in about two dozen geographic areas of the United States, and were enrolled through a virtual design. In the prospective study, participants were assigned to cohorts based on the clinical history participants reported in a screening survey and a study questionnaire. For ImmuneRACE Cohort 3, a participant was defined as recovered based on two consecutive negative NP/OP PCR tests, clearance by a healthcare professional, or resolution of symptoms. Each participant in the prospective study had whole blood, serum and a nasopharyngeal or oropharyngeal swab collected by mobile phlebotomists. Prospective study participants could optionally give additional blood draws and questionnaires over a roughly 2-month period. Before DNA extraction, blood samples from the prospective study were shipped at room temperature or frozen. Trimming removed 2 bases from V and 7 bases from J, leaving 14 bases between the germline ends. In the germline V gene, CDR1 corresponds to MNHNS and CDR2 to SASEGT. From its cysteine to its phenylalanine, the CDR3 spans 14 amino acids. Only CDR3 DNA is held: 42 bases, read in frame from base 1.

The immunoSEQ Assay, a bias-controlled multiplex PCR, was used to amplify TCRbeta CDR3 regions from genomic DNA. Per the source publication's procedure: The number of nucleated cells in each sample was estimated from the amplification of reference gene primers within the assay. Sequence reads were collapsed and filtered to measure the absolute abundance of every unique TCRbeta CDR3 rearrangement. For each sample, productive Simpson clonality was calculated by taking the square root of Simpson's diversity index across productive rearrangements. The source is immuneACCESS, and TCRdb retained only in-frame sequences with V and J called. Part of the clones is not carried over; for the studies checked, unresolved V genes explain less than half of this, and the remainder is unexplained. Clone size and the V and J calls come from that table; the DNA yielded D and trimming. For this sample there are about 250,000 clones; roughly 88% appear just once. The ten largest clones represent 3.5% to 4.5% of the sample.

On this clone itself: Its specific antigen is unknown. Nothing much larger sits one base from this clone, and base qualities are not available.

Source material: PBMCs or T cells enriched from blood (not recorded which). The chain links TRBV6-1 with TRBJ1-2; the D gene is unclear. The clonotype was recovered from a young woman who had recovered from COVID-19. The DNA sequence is TGTGCCAGCAGTGAAAGTGTGGCCACCCTTGGCTACACCTTC. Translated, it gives CASSESVATLGYTF.